The 16 T cell receptor beta chains below all came from one sample that was sequenced in a study of blood T cells in healthy people across ages. For the second PCR, which ran for about 7 to 11 cycles, a sample-barcoded 5' primer and a J-beta primer mix were used. TCRdb independently ran MiXCR on the 5' RACE reads; one entry per CDR3 protein. Of some 880,000 distinct CDR3 sequences in the sample, around 34% are singletons; the top ten hold under 15%. Material: blood. The source is a man aged 18 to 30 in good health.

A few counts support this clonotype. The CDR3 coding sequence is TGTGCCAGCAGCCCATTAGGGACAGACCAAAACATTCAGTACTTC. It encodes CASSPLGTDQNIQYF. This chain uses TRBV7-6 with TRBJ2-4; 7 nucleotides agree with TRBD1. Germline CDR1 and CDR2: SGHVS and FNYEAQ. Trimming cost V 5 bases and J 5 bases; bases outside gene matches: 9. CDR3 size: 15 residues.

This clonotype was counted a few times. The chain uses TRBV4-1 and TRBJ2-7; 7 bases fit TRBD2. Looked up from germline, CDR1 is MGHRA and CDR2 is YSYEKL. This CDR3 comprises 14 residues. V shed 3 bases, J shed 9 bases, and the junction held 11 bases outside the gene matches. The CDR3 nucleotides are TGCGCCAGCAGCCAGTCGGGGGGTTCACCAGGGCAGTACTTC. Protein product: CASSQSGGSPGQYF.

This clonotype was counted between two and nine times. The chain recombines TRBV5-1 with TRBJ2-1; 8 nucleotides agree with TRBD2. J gave up 7 bases and V 4 bases, and 7 bases lay outside the gene matches. Germline CDR1 is SGHRS and CDR2 is YFSETQ. The CDR3 has 14 residues. CDR3 sequence: CASSNPGGWNEQFF. DNA of the CDR3: TGCGCCAGCAGCAACCCGGGGGGGTGGAATGAGCAGTTCTTC.

This clonotype was seen a handful of times. The genes are TRBV7-2 and TRBJ1-4; 7 positions agree with TRBD1. Germline V lookup: CDR1 SGHTA, CDR2 FQGNSA. The CDR3 is made up of 14 amino acids. J lost 7 bases, V lost 5 bases, and 7 bases had no gene match. The DNA for the CDR3 is TGTGCCAGCAGCCGGCCAGGGGGAGGTGAAAAACTGTTTTTT. Its translation is CASSRPGGGEKLFF.

At least ten counts were recorded for this clonotype. This chain joins TRBV21-1 and TRBJ1-6; the table gives TRBD1 as D, unverified against the DNA. TRBV21-1 is termed a pseudogene. CDR3 length: 15 amino acids. CDR3 region: CASSKDVGVRSPLHF. The DNA for the CDR3 is TGTGCCAGCAGCAAAGACGTGGGGGTTCGTTCACCCCTCCACTTT.

This clonotype has a handful of counts. The chain recombines TRBV18 with TRBJ2-1; 9 nucleotides align to TRBD1. The CDR3 is 12 amino acids. Trimming cost V 5 bases and J 9 bases; bases outside gene matches: 2. Per the germline V gene, CDR1 is KGHSH and CDR2 is LQKENI. The CDR3 loop is CASSRQGVEQFF. The CDR3 DNA is TGTGCCAGCTCAAGACAGGGGGTTGAGCAGTTCTTC.

Notes on this clonotype: This may be a read error: a much more frequent sequence differs by one nucleotide. J is TRBJ2-3 and V is TRBV29-1; 9 nucleotides line up with TRBD2. With V trimmed by 4 bases and J by 6 bases, 8 bases remained unmatched. Germline CDR1 is SQVTM and CDR2 is ANQGSEA. CDR3 length: 14 amino acids. DNA of the CDR3: TGCAGCGTTGCGCTAGCGGGGAGGTCGGATACGCAGTATTTT. Translated, it gives CSVALAGRSDTQYF.

This clonotype was detected many times. This chain links TRBV29-1 with TRBJ2-1, with 9 bases aligning to TRBD1. CDR1 is SQVTM and CDR2 is ANQGSEA in the germline V gene. The CDR3 length is 13 residues. The junction had 8 bases not matched to a gene; V was cut back by 7 bases and J by 7 bases. CDR3 in amino acids: CSALRDRENEQFF. In nucleotides, the CDR3 is TGCAGCGCACTCCGGGACAGGGAAAATGAGCAGTTCTTC.

This clonotype was detected many times. V gene TRBV29-1 combines with J gene TRBJ1-2; TRBD1 matches at 10 bases. This CDR3 comprises 14 residues. Germline assignment: CDR1 SQVTM and CDR2 ANQGSEA. Trimming took 7 bases from V and 6 from J; bases not matched to a gene: 11. DNA for the CDR3: TGCAGCGCGGCCGGGACAGGGGTCCTCAATGGCTACACCTTC. Its protein is CSAAGTGVLNGYTF.

This clonotype has a count of ten or more. This rearrangement joins TRBV4-3 to TRBJ2-3; no reliable D call. The CDR3 is 12 amino acids. Germline CDR1 and CDR2: LGHNA and YSLEER. V was cut by 5 bases and J by 5 bases, with 8 bases left in between. CDR3 bases: TGCGCCAGCAGCACGATTGGAGATACGCAGTATTTT. Translation gives CASSTIGDTQYF.

V gene TRBV5-1 combines with J gene TRBJ2-1; perhaps TRBD1 as D (5 bases). Trimming cost V 2 bases and J 0 bases, with 15 bases left between them. Germline loops: CDR1 SGHRS, CDR2 YFSETQ. CDR3 size: 17 residues. The CDR3 loop is CASSLLRVASSYNEQFF. The DNA for the CDR3 is TGCGCCAGCAGCTTACTCAGGGTCGCAAGCTCCTACAATGAGCAGTTCTTC.

J is TRBJ1-5 and V is TRBV6-6; no reliable D call. The CDR3 loop spans 16 amino acids. Germline V gene data show CDR1 as MNHNY and CDR2 as SVGAGI (reference sequence). Trimming shortened V by 4 bases and J by 4 bases, and 17 bases separated the two germline ends. The CDR3 coding sequence is TGTGCCAGCAGTTTGGCCCGGGCCGGGTGGAATCAGCCCCAGCATTTT. Protein product: CASSLARAGWNQPQHF.

The chain uses TRBV29-1 and TRBJ2-2, with unresolved D. This CDR3 comprises 12 residues. V dropped 4 bases and J dropped 5 bases, with 8 bases sitting between them. Germline CDR1 and CDR2: SQVTM and ANQGSEA. In DNA form, the CDR3 reads TGCAGCGTTGTTACTGTTACCGGGGAGCTGTTTTTT. Amino acids: CSVVTVTGELFF.

The rearrangement joins TRBV7-9 to TRBJ1-2, with 7 bases that match TRBD1. Germline V CDR1 and CDR2: SEHNR, FQNEAQ (reference sequence). The CDR3 spans 14 residues. V was clipped by 3 bases and J by 2 bases; unmatched bases: 3. The CDR3: CASSFGTVNYGYTF. For the CDR3, the DNA is TGTGCCAGCAGCTTCGGGACAGTCAACTATGGCTACACCTTC.

This chain links TRBV7-2 with TRBJ2-1; a possible D gene is TRBD2 (6 bases). The V gene's germline CDR1 is SGHTA and CDR2 FQGNSA. The V gene lost 2 bases and the J gene lost 5 bases, with 13 bases spanning the gap. CDR3 length: 15 amino acids. Here the CDR3 DNA reads TGTACCAGCAGCTTATCCCGGGGGAGCGACAATGAGCAGTTCTTC. Translation: CTSSLSRGSDNEQFF.

V usage is TRBV7-6 and J usage is TRBJ2-2, with D hard to call. Germline V lookup: CDR1 SGHVS, CDR2 FNYEAQ. Trimming shortened V by 1 base and J by 3 bases, and 15 bases separated the two germline ends. The CDR3 consists of 17 residues. This CDR3 is CASSLVIGIRDTGELFF. CDR3 sequence (DNA): TGTGCCAGCAGCTTAGTTATTGGAATCCGGGACACCGGGGAGCTGTTTTTT.